This TCR beta chain was sequenced in a study of PD-1 blockade in classical Hodgkin lymphoma. For the study at large: Once every 2 weeks, patients received intravenous nivolumab at 3 mg/kg.

Study-wide results and limits: Newly diagnosed patients reportedly had lower baseline TCR diversity than healthy donors.

Relapses following autologous stem cell transplantation were seen in all patients, with brentuximab vedotin exposure varying. Starting with thawed PBMCs, CD4+ T cells were purified by magnetic negative selection. The study recorded best responses of complete response, partial response or progressive disease. To note about this clone: Its specificity is not known.

Clones were sequenced by immunoSEQ multiplex PCR, and TCRdb holds only the in-frame ones, with some missing. The data show about 27,000 clones, more than 60% seen once. Germline CDR1 reads ENHRY; CDR2 reads SYGVKD. The CDR3 is 18 residues long. Trimming at V came to 2 bases and at J to 0 bases, leaving 5 bases not matched to a gene. The V and J genes are TRBV10-3 and TRBJ2-1, with 12 bases fitting TRBD2. The sample consisted of CD4+ T cells from blood, taken at baseline. The source of this sequence is a human donor with classical Hodgkin lymphoma. The CDR3 reads CAISEPRLAGDSYNEQFF. CDR3 coding DNA: TGTGCCATCAGTGAGCCCCGACTAGCGGGGGACTCCTACAATGAGCAGTTCTTC.